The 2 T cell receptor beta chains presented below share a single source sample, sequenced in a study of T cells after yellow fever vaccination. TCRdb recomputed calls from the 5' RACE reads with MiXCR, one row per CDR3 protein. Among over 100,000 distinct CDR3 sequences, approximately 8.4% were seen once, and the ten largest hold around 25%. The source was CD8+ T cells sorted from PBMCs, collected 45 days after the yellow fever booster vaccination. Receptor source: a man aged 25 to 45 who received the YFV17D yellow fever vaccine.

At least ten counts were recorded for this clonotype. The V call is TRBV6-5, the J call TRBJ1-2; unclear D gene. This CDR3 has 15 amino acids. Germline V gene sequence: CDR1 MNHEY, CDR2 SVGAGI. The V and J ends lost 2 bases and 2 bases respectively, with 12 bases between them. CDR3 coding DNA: TGTGCCAGCAGTTACCTGTCCGGCCCAAACTATGGCTACACCTTC. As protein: CASSYLSGPNYGYTF.

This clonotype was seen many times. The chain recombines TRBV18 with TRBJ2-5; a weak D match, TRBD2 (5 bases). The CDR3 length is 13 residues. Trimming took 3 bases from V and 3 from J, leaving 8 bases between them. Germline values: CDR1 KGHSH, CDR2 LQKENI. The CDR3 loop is CASSPIGEETQYF. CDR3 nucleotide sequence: TGTGCCAGCTCACCGATCGGGGAAGAGACCCAGTACTTC. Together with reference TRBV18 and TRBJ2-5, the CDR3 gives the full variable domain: NAGVMQNPRHLVRRRGQEARLRCSPMKGHSHVYWYRQLPEEGLKFMVYLQKENIIDESGMPKERFSAEFPKEGPSILRIQQVVRGDSAAYFCASSPIGEETQYFGPGTRLLVL.